The rows below give T cell receptor beta chains drawn from one sample of a study of cytomegalovirus exposure and HLA in healthy donors. This table comes from immunoSEQ multiplex PCR, and its TCRdb copy is limited to in-frame clones, with some not included. Of about 150,000 clones in the sample, about 85% are singletons; the top ten hold 3% to 4%. The sample comprised PBMCs. The receptor source for this set is a human donor in good health. The CDR3 runs from the conserved cysteine through the conserved F or W. Each record gives: V gene, J gene, clone size, D gene, CDR3 DNA, CDR3 protein. A D gene is named only where the DNA matches it firmly. Clone size is not always given. Where it is, it says once, few, many or a class for expanded clones.

>TRBV6-1|TRBJ2-7|-|TRBD2
TGTGCTACGCGGGAGGCGGCCGAGCAGTACTTC
CATREAAEQYF
>TRBV19|TRBJ2-3|-|TRBD2
TGTGCCAGTAGTTCACCCGGGACTAGCGGGGGCTCTAGCACAGATACGCAGTATTTT
CASSSPGTSGGSSTDTQYF
>TRBV10-3|TRBJ2-1|-|TRBD2
TGTGCCATCAGTGAGGAGGGACTAGCGGGAGGTGTTGAGCAGTTCTTC
CAISEEGLAGGVEQFF
>TRBV27|TRBJ2-7|-|-
TGTGCCAGCAGGGCCTCCAGGTCATCTTTGTACGAGCAGTACTTC
CASRASRSSLYEQYF
>TRBV28|TRBJ2-5|-|TRBD2
TGTGCCAGCAGTTTAGGACTAGCGGGAGGAGAAGAGACCCAGTACTTC
CASSLGLAGGEETQYF
>TRBV29-1|TRBJ2-3|-|TRBD2
TGCAGCGTTATTACGGGAGGGGACACAGATACGCAGTATTTT
CSVITGGDTDTQYF
>TRBV10-1|TRBJ2-1|-|-
TGCGCCAGCAGTGAGTCAAGGACTACGAACAATGAGCAGTTCTTC
CASSESRTTNNEQFF
>TRBV27|TRBJ2-7|-|-
TGTGCCAGCAGTTTGGGCAGGTCGACCTACGAGCAGTACTTC
CASSLGRSTYEQYF
>TRBV14|TRBJ2-7|-|TRBD1
TGTGCCAGCAGTGCCGGGACAGGAGTCTACGAGCAGTACTTC
CASSAGTGVYEQYF
>TRBV7-9|TRBJ1-1|once|TRBD1
TGTGCCAGCAGCCAAGGACAGGGGCTGAACACTGAAGCTTTCTTT
CASSQGQGLNTEAFF
>TRBV15|TRBJ2-7|-|-
TGTGCCACCAGCAGAGATTTACGACAGAACTTGTACGAGCAGTACTTC
CATSRDLRQNLYEQYF
>TRBV7-9|TRBJ1-3|-|-
TGTGCCAGCAGCTACAGGGACGGAAAAATCTCTGGAAACACCATATATTTT
CASSYRDGKISGNTIYF
>TRBV5-4|TRBJ2-1|-|TRBD2
TGTGCCAGCAGCCGGGGGGGACTAGCGACCTACAATGAGCAGTTCTTC
CASSRGGLATYNEQFF
>TRBV6-6|TRBJ1-1|-|-
TGTGCCAGCAGTTACTCCACAGGGTTGAACACTGAAGCTTTCTTT
CASSYSTGLNTEAFF
>TRBV6-6|TRBJ2-5|-|-
TGTGCCAGCAGCCCCACGGGGAACCAAGAGACCCAGTACTTC
CASSPTGNQETQYF
>TRBV15|TRBJ1-4|-|-
TGTGCCACCAGCAGAGATGCAGGGTTAGGGGAAAAACTGTTTTTT
CATSRDAGLGEKLFF
>TRBV7-9|TRBJ1-1|-|TRBD1
TGTGCCAGCAGCGCGTTCCGGGACAGAAAGAACACTGAAGCTTTCTTT
CASSAFRDRKNTEAFF
>TRBV25-1|TRBJ1-1|-|-
TGTGCCAGCAGTGACGGAAGGACAGTCTCGCCAGGGGCTTTCTTT
CASSDGRTVSPGAFF
>TRBV15|TRBJ1-1|-|-
TGTGCCACCAGCAGAGATGCTGGCACCACTGAAGCTTTCTTT
CATSRDAGTTEAFF
>TRBV21-1|TRBJ2-1|-|-
TGTGCCAGCAGCACGGAGGAAGAGCAGTTCTTC
CASSTEEEQFF
>TRBV14|TRBJ2-7|-|TRBD2
TGTGCCAGCAGCCAAGTGGATTGGGGGACTAGCGGCTACGAGCAGTACTTC
CASSQVDWGTSGYEQYF
>TRBV7-6|TRBJ2-1|-|-
TGTGCCAGCAGCCTACGGGGCGGGAACAATGAGCAGTTCTTC
CASSLRGGNNEQFF
>TRBV5-4|TRBJ2-3|once|-
TGTGCCAGCAGCTTGGTTCTCACAGATACGCAGTATTTT
CASSLVLTDTQYF
>TRBV6-5|TRBJ2-5|-|TRBD1
TGTGCCAGCAGTCGGACAGGGTTGGTAGAGCAGTACTTC
CASSRTGLVEQYF
>TRBV27|TRBJ1-6|-|TRBD1
TGTGCCAGCAGTTTCGGGACAGGGGGAAATTCACCCCTCCACTTT
CASSFGTGGNSPLHF
>TRBV6-5|TRBJ2-1|once|-
TGTGCCAGCAGCCGGACAGCCGGGGCCTACAATGAGCAGTTCTTC
CASSRTAGAYNEQFF
>TRBV5-1|TRBJ2-6|few|TRBD1
TGCGCCAGCAGCGGAAAACAGGGGGGGGCCAACGTCCTGACTTTC
CASSGKQGGANVLTF
>TRBV6-1|TRBJ1-4|-|-
TGTGCCAGCAGTGATATGTCTTCAGGGTTCAGGGCTAATGAAAAACTGTTTTTT
CASSDMSSGFRANEKLFF
>TRBV7-3|TRBJ2-1|-|TRBD2
TGTGCCAGCAGCTTAAGGCTAGCGGGTGTTAATGAGCAGTTCTTC
CASSLRLAGVNEQFF
>TRBV15|TRBJ1-2|-|-
TGTGCCACCAGCAGAGATAATGGCTACACCTTC
CATSRDNGYTF
>TRBV2|TRBJ1-1|once|-
TGTGCCAGCAACACACAGGGTCAGGACACTGAAGCTTTCTTT
CASNTQGQDTEAFF
>TRBV27|TRBJ2-5|-|-
TGTGCCAGCAGTCCCGAGTACCAAGAGACCCAGTACTTC
CASSPEYQETQYF
>TRBV6-5|TRBJ1-5|-|TRBD1
TGTGCCAGCAGCCCGACACAGGGGGCTGATCAGCCCCAGCATTTT
CASSPTQGADQPQHF
>TRBV7-8|TRBJ2-7|-|TRBD1
TGTGCCAGCAGCATTAGAGGGGGCGGGTTAGATCGGGACGAGCAGTACTTC
CASSIRGGGLDRDEQYF
>TRBV11-2|TRBJ2-1|once|TRBD2
TGTGCCAGCAGCCCCATTAGCGGGAGGGCCATGGATGAGCAGTTCTTC
CASSPISGRAMDEQFF
>TRBV19|TRBJ2-1|-|TRBD2
TGTGCCAGTACCAAACTAGCGGGAGGAACCAATGAGCAGTTCTTC
CASTKLAGGTNEQFF
>TRBV5-4|TRBJ2-2|-|TRBD2
TGTGCCAGCAGCCGTAGCGGGTCCGGGGAGCTGTTTTTT
CASSRSGSGELFF
>TRBV4-3|TRBJ2-1|-|TRBD2
TGCGCCAGCAGCCAGGGACTAGCTAGCAATGAGCAGTTCTTC
CASSQGLASNEQFF
>TRBV4-1|TRBJ2-5|-|-
TGCGCCAGCAGCCAAGACCAGCGCCTACAAGAGACCCAGTACTTC
CASSQDQRLQETQYF
>TRBV19|TRBJ1-5|-|-
TGTGCCAGTAGTATGAGAGGAGAACTCAATCAGCCCCAGCATTTT
CASSMRGELNQPQHF
>TRBV6-5|TRBJ2-7|-|TRBD2
TGTGCCAGCAGTTACAGCGGGATTTACTACGAGCAGTACTTC
CASSYSGIYYEQYF